The clone carrying this T cell receptor beta chain was observed a handful of times. The antigen is not known. This sample stems from a study of cytotoxic CD8 clonotypes in ibrutinib-treated CLL. Across the study: Response material was collected after a median around 12 months of treatment, range 6 to 36.

Germline CDR1 SGHDT, CDR2 YYEEEE. CDR3 length: 16 residues. The ends lost 5 bases at V and 0 bases at J; junction bases unmatched: 8. Study-level points and caveats: At progression, clonality fell back toward baseline after rising at ibrutinib response.

Generated by immunoSEQ multiplex PCR, the TCRdb table keeps only in-frame clones and is missing some. The sample comprises about 330,000 clones, approximately 67% of which are singletons, and 6.3% rests with the top ten. This rearrangement joins TRBV5-6 to TRBJ2-7, with 10 bases identical to TRBD2. This sequence was found in a human donor with chronic lymphocytic leukemia. This specimen was PBMCs, taken after 36 months of ibrutinib treatment. The CDR3 here is CASSRRTSGTSYEQYF. CDR3 nucleotide sequence: TGTGCCAGCAGTCGTCGGACTAGCGGTACCTCCTACGAGCAGTACTTC.